This entry lists 21 T cell receptor beta chains sequenced from one sample in a study of OX40 agonist ivuxolimab in advanced cancers. Produced via immunoSEQ multiplex PCR; TCRdb's table is partial and in-frame only. The table includes 69,000 or so clones, roughly 85% detected once. The starting material was CD4+ or CD8+ T cells sorted from blood, obtained in a trial of the OX40 agonist ivuxolimab. These receptors all come from an adult with an advanced solid tumor such as melanoma, head and neck, liver or kidney cancer.

The chain carries TRBV6-6 and TRBJ1-2; TRBD1 agrees at 7 bases. V gave up 4 bases and J gave up 8 bases; unmatched junction bases: 10. Germline V lookup: CDR1 MNHNY, CDR2 SVGAGI (reference sequence). The CDR3 is 14 residues long. This CDR3 is CASSSSTGTGGYTF. The CDR3 region has the DNA TGTGCCAGCAGTTCCTCGACAGGGACGGGGGGCTACACCTTC.

The genes are TRBV18 and TRBJ2-3; tentatively, D is TRBD1 or TRBD2 (5 bases each). The germline V gene has CDR1 KGHSH and CDR2 LQKENI. CDR3 length: 17 residues. V lost 5 bases, J lost 2 bases, and 20 bases lay in between. The CDR3 here is CASSTSSGTDYTDTQYF. Written as DNA, the CDR3 is TGTGCCAGCTCAACGTCTTCCGGGACCGACTACACAGATACGCAGTATTTT.

The J gene is TRBJ1-4, the V gene TRBV6-6; possibly TRBD1 for D (5 bases). The germline gives CDR1 MNHNY, CDR2 SVGAGI (reference sequence). The CDR3 totals 15 residues. V was cut by 6 bases and J by 0 bases, with 11 bases left in between. The CDR3 coding sequence is TGTGCCAGCAGGGGAGACAGTACAACTAATGAAAAACTGTTTTTT. Encoded protein: CASRGDSTTNEKLFF.

The rearrangement joins TRBV5-1 to TRBJ1-2; D gene ambiguous. The CDR3 covers 15 residues. Germline loops: CDR1 SGHRS, CDR2 YFSETQ. Trimming pared 4 bases from V and 0 bases from J, leaving 13 bases between. CDR3 region: CASSIGSQANYGYTF. For the CDR3, the DNA is TGCGCCAGCAGCATCGGATCCCAAGCTAACTATGGCTACACCTTC.

The J gene is TRBJ2-3, the V gene TRBV29-1; 8 bases agree with TRBD2. V was pared by 0 bases and J by 4 bases, with 6 bases of the junction left unmatched. Germline CDR1 is SQVTM and CDR2 is ANQGSEA. The CDR3 sequence is 15 residues long. The CDR3 DNA reads as TGCAGCGTTGAAGATCGAGGACTAGCCTCAGATACGCAGTATTTT. Encoded protein: CSVEDRGLASDTQYF.

This clone was recorded only once. This sample also contains other DNA sequences that code for the same CDR3. V usage is TRBV6-1 and J usage is TRBJ1-3; no clear D. V gave up 6 bases and J gave up 0 bases, with 9 bases separating them. Germline V gene sequence: CDR1 MNHNS, CDR2 SASEGT. This CDR3 is 14 amino acids long. The CDR3: CASRAPSSGNTIYF. In DNA form, the CDR3 reads TGTGCCAGCAGGGCCCCGAGCTCTGGAAACACCATATATTTT.

The rearrangement uses TRBV29-1 and TRBJ1-2; D ambiguous. This CDR3 comprises 15 residues. V was cut by 2 bases and J by 0 bases, with 13 bases left in between. Per the germline V gene, CDR1 is SQVTM and CDR2 is ANQGSEA. DNA for the CDR3: TGCAGCGTTGAATTAATGGAGGGAGCTAACTATGGCTACACCTTC. Protein: CSVELMEGANYGYTF.

The V gene is TRBV5-6, the J gene TRBJ1-5; the D gene is possibly TRBD1 (6 bases). Deletions cut 2 bases from V and 5 bases from J, with 11 bases between. Looked up from germline, CDR1 is SGHDT and CDR2 is YYEEEE. The CDR3 sequence is 14 residues long. CDR3 amino acids: CASSLGQTYQPQHF. The CDR3 region has the DNA TGTGCCAGCAGCTTAGGACAGACTTATCAGCCCCAGCATTTT.

This clone was seen only once. The chain joins TRBV30 to TRBJ2-7, with D perhaps matching TRBD2 (5 bases). Germline loops: CDR1 GTSNPN, CDR2 SVGIG (reference sequence). The germline V and J ends were trimmed by 1 base and 2 bases, with 9 bases remaining between them. CDR3 length: 13 residues. In nucleotides, the CDR3 is TGTGCCTGGAGTGGGACTCCTACCTACGAGCAGTACTTC. Translation: CAWSGTPTYEQYF.

The chain joins TRBV7-3 to TRBJ1-1, with D perhaps matching TRBD1 (5 bases). The germline gives CDR1 SGHTA, CDR2 FQGTGA. The V and J ends lost 6 bases and 0 bases respectively, with 11 bases between them. The CDR3 has 14 residues. The CDR3 coding sequence is TGTGCCAGCAGGTCGGGACCCTTGAACACTGAAGCTTTCTTT. This gives the protein CASRSGPLNTEAFF.

The chain recombines TRBV7-8 with TRBJ2-3, with 7 bases that match TRBD1. CDR1 is SGHVS and CDR2 is FQNEAQ in the germline V gene. The CDR3 spans 14 residues. The junction had 4 bases not matched to a gene; V was cut back by 5 bases and J by 2 bases. The CDR3 here is CASSPTGYTDTQYF. In nucleotides, the CDR3 is TGTGCCAGCAGCCCGACAGGGTACACAGATACGCAGTATTTT. Filled out from reference TRBV7-8 and TRBJ2-3, the complete variable domain reads GAGVSQSPRYKVAKRGQDVALRCDPISGHVSLFWYQQALGQGPEFLTYFQNEAQLDKSGLPSDRFFAERPEGSVSTLKIQRTQQEDSAVYLCASSPTGYTDTQYFGPGTRLTVL.

The chain joins TRBV21-1 to TRBJ2-3; TRBD2, as called in the table, went unchecked against the DNA. TRBV21-1 represents a pseudogene. The CDR3 loop spans 14 amino acids. In DNA form, the CDR3 reads TGTGCCAGCAGCAACGAACTCAACACAGATACGCAGTATTTT. It encodes CASSNELNTDTQYF.

The chain is built from TRBV7-2 and TRBJ2-3, with unresolved D. The CDR3 extends over 14 amino acids. Trimming took 1 base from V and 1 from J, leaving 6 bases between them. Per the germline V gene, CDR1 is SGHTA and CDR2 is FQGNSA. CDR3 bases: TGTGCCAGCAGCTTAGTATACGGCACAGATACGCAGTATTTT. This gives the protein CASSLVYGTDTQYF.

The chain couples TRBV7-2 to TRBJ1-3, with TRBD1 matching over 8 bases. The CDR3 is 17 residues long. Trimming removed 1 base from V and 4 bases from J; junction bases left unmatched: 9. Germline loops: CDR1 SGHTA, CDR2 FQGNSA. The CDR3 is CASSLVSQGAGGNTIYF. In DNA, the CDR3 is TGTGCCAGCAGCTTAGTTAGCCAGGGGGCTGGAGGAAACACCATATATTTT.

The chain combines TRBV27 with TRBJ1-4, with D tentatively TRBD1 (5 bases). CDR1 is MNHEY, CDR2 SMNVEV, per germline (reference sequence). Trimming took 6 bases from V and 0 from J, leaving 20 bases between them. This CDR3 comprises 18 residues. CDR3 nucleotide sequence: TGTGCCAGCAGGGGAATGAGGGGCAGGGAGGCAACTAATGAAAAACTGTTTTTT. This sequence encodes CASRGMRGREATNEKLFF.

The rearrangement links TRBV30 to TRBJ2-7; D is ambiguous. With 4 bases removed from V and 10 bases from J, the gap between germline ends came to 17 bases. In germline, CDR1 is GTSNPN, CDR2 SVGIG (reference sequence). The CDR3 loop spans 12 amino acids. The CDR3 bases are TGTGCCTGGAACCAGCCCTACGAGGATCAGTACTTC. Translated, it gives CAWNQPYEDQYF.

This chain uses TRBV18 with TRBJ1-3; D is ambiguous. The CDR3 has 15 residues. Germline lookup yields CDR1 KGHSH and CDR2 LQKENI. V lost 5 bases and J lost 0, with 11 bases in between. The CDR3 region has the DNA TGTGCCAGCTCAACGGACGGGAGCTCTGGAAACACCATATATTTT. It translates to CASSTDGSSGNTIYF.

This clone appeared a single time. The chain employs TRBV27 and TRBJ2-3, with 9 bases identical to TRBD1. Germline CDR1 reads MNHEY; CDR2 reads SMNVEV (reference sequence). This CDR3 comprises 13 residues. J lost 4 bases, V lost 6 bases, and 2 bases had no gene match. CDR3 residues: CASRRQGADTQYF. Here the CDR3 DNA reads TGTGCCAGCAGGCGACAGGGGGCAGATACGCAGTATTTT.

V usage is TRBV5-4 and J usage is TRBJ1-1, with D possibly being TRBD1 (6 bases). The CDR3 length is 15 residues. Germline CDR1 is SGHNT and CDR2 is YYREEE (reference sequence). The ends were cut back, 7 bases at V and 0 bases at J, with 16 bases in the middle. In DNA form, the CDR3 reads TGTGCCAGCGGGATCGGGGGGCGCTTGAACACTGAAGCTTTCTTT. Translated: CASGIGGRLNTEAFF. Variable domain in full (rest from reference TRBV5-4 and TRBJ1-1): ETGVTQSPTHLIKTRGQQVTLRCSSQSGHNTVSWYQQALGQGPQFIFQYYREEENGRGNFPPRFSGLQFPNYSSELNVNALELDDSALYLCASGIGGRLNTEAFFGQGTRLTVV.

As DNA, the CDR3 is TGTGCCAGCAGCCAAGATACCAAAACCGGGGAGCTGTTTTTT. Its translation: CASSQDTKTGELFF. The rearrangement uses TRBV14 and TRBJ2-2; D is unclear. Trimming removed 0 bases from V and 5 bases from J, with 7 bases in between. This CDR3 spans 14 amino acids. Germline-derived CDR1 and CDR2 are SGHDN and FVKESK.

V and J are TRBV4-1 and TRBJ2-1; 7 bases are shared with TRBD1. The CDR3 consists of 14 residues. J lost 9 bases, V lost 3 bases, and 8 bases had no gene match. Per germline, CDR1 MGHRA and CDR2 YSYEKL. CDR3 loop: CASSHNIGGGEQFF. CDR3 nucleotide sequence: TGCGCCAGCAGCCATAATATAGGGGGCGGTGAGCAGTTCTTC.